This T cell receptor (beta chain) was recovered during a study of shared T cell receptors in the human thymus. Trimming cost V 5 bases and J 6 bases, with 19 bases left between them. CDR1 and CDR2 from the germline V gene are MNHNS and SASEGT. CDR3 size: 15 residues. A few counts support this clone. Profiled with immunoSEQ multiplex PCR; TCRdb holds only in-frame clones, not every one. The table includes 500,000 to 750,000 clones, approximately 90% detected once. These data also featured in a second study, about human thymus T cells. This second study says: Resections obtained during corrective heart surgery supplied the thymus tissue.

The sequence was obtained from a boy younger than two with a congenital heart defect. Sequenced: thymocytes. This chain links TRBV6-1 with TRBJ2-5, with TRBD2 as a possible D gene (6 bases). The CDR3 nucleotides are TGTGCCAGCAGTTTCCCCGGGGGAAGGGGCCAGACCCAGTACTTC. Encoded protein: CASSFPGGRGQTQYF.